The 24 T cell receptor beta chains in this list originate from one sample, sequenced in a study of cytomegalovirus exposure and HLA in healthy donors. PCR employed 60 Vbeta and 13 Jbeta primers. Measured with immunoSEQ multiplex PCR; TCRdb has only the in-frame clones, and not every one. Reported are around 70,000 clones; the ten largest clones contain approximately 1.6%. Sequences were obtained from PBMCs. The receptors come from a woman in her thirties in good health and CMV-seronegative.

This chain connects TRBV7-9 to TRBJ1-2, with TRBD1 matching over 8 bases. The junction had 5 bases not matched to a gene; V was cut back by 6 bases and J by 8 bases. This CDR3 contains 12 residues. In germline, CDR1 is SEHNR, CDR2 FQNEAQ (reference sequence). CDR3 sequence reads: CASSLSGGGYTF. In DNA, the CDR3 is TGTGCCAGCAGTTTATCAGGGGGCGGCTACACCTTC.

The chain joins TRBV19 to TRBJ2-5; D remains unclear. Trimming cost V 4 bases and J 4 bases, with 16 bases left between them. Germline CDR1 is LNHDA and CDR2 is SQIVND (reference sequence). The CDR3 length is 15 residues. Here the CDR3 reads CASSTMPLGPETQYF. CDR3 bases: TGTGCCAGTAGTACGATGCCTCTTGGGCCAGAGACCCAGTACTTC.

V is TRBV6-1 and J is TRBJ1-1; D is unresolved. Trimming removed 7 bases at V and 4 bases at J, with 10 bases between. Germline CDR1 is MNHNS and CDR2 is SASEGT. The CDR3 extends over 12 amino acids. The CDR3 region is CASKHGVTEAFF. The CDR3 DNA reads TGTGCCAGCAAACACGGAGTCACTGAAGCTTTCTTT.

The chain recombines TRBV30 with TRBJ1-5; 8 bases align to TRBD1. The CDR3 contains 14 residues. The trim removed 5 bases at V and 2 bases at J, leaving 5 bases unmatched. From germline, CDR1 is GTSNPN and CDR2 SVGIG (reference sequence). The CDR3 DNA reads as TGTGCCTGGGACAGGGGTTTGGGCAATCAGCCCCAGCATTTT. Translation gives CAWDRGLGNQPQHF. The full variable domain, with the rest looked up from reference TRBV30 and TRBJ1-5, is SQTIHQWPATLVQPVGSPLSLECTVEGTSNPNLYWYRQAAGRGLQLLFYSVGIGQISSEVPQNLSASRPQDRQFILSSKKLLLSDSGFYLCAWDRGLGNQPQHFGDGTRLSIL.

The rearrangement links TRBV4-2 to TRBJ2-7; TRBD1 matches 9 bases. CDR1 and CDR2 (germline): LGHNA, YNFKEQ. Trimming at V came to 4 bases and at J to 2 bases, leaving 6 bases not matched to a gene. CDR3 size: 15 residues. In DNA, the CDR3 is TGTGCCAGCAGCCCGGGACAGGGTACACCCTACGAGCAGTACTTC. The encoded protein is CASSPGQGTPYEQYF.

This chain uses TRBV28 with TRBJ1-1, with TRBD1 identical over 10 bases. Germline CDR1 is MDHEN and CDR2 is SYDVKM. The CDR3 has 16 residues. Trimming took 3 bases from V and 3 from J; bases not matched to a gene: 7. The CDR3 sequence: CASSLGTGVLDTEAFF. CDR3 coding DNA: TGTGCCAGCAGTTTGGGGACAGGGGTTTTGGACACTGAAGCTTTCTTT.

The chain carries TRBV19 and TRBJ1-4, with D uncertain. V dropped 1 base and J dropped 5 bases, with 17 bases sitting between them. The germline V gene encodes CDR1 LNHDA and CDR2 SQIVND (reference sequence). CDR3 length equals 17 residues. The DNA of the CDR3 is TGTGCCAGTAGTATAGGCGGGTCAGCGGCCCTCAATGAAAAACTGTTTTTT. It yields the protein CASSIGGSAALNEKLFF.

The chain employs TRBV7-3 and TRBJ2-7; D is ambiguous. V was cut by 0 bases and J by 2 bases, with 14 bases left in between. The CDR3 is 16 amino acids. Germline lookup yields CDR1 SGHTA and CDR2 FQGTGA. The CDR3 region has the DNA TGTGCCAGCAGCTTAACGTACCCGGTCAGCGCCTACGAGCAGTACTTC. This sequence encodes CASSLTYPVSAYEQYF.

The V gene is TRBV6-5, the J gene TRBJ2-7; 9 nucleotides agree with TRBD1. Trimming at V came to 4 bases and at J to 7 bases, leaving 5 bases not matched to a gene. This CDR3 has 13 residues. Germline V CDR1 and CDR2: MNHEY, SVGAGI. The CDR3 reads CASSLGQGGEQYF. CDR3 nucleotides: TGTGCCAGCAGTTTGGGACAGGGTGGGGAGCAGTACTTC.

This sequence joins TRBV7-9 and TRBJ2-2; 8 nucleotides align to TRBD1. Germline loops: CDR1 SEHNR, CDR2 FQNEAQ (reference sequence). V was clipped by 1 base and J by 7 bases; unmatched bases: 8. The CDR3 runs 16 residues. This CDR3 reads CASSLVGGQGHGELFF. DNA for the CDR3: TGTGCCAGCAGCTTAGTCGGCGGACAGGGTCACGGGGAGCTGTTTTTT.

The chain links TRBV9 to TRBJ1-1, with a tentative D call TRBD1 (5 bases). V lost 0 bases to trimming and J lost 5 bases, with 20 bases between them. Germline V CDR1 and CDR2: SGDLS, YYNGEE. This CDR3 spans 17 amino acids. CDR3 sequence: CASSVGPGGGWGTEAFF. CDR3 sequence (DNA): TGTGCCAGCAGCGTAGGCCCCGGTGGGGGGTGGGGTACTGAAGCTTTCTTT. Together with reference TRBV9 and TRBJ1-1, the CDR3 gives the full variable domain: DSGVTQTPKHLITATGQRVTLRCSPRSGDLSVYWYQQSLDQGLQFLIQYYNGEERAKGNILERFSAQQFPDLHSELNLSSLELGDSALYFCASSVGPGGGWGTEAFFGQGTRLTVV.

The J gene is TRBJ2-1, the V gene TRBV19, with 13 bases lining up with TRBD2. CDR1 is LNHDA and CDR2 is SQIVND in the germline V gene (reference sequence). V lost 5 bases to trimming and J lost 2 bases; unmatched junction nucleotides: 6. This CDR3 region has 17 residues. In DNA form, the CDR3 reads TGTGCCAGTAGTGTCACCGGGACTAGCGGGACCTACAATGAGCAGTTCTTC. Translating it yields CASSVTGTSGTYNEQFF.

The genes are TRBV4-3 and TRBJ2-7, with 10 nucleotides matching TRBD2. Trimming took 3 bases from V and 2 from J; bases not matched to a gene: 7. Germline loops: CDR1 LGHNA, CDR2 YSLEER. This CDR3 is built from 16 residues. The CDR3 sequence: CASSHRIAGGPYEQYF. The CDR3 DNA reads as TGCGCCAGCAGCCATAGGATAGCGGGGGGCCCCTACGAGCAGTACTTC.

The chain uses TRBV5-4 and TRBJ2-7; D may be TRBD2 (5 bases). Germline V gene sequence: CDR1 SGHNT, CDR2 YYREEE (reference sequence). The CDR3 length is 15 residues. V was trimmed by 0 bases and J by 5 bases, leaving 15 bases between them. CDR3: CASSLAGVPRDEQYF. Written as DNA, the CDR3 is TGTGCCAGCAGCTTGGCCGGGGTACCACGAGACGAGCAGTACTTC.

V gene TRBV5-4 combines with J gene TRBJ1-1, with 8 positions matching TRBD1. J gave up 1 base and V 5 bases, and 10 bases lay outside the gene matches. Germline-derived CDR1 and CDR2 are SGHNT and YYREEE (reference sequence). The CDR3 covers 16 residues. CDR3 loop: CASSFDRGSRNTEAFF. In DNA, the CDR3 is TGTGCCAGCAGTTTTGACAGGGGAAGTCGGAACACTGAAGCTTTCTTT.

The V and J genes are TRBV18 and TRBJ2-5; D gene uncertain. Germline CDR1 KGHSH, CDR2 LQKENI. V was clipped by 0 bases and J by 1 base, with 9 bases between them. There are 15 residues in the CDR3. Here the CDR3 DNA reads TGTGCCAGCTCACCACCGCTGACACCCCAAGAGACCCAGTACTTC. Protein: CASSPPLTPQETQYF.

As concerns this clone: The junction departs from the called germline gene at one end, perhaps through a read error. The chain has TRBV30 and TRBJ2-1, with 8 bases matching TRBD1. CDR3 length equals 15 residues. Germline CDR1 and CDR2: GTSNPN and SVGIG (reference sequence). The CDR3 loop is CAGSELGQGVSEQFF. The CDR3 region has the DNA TGTGCCGGGAGTGAGTTAGGACAGGGAGTGAGTGAGCAGTTCTTC.

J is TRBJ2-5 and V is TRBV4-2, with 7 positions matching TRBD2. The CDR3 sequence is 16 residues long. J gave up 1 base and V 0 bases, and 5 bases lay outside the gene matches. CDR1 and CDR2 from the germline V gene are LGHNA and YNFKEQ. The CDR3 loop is CASSQELGGSQETQYF. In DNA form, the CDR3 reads TGTGCCAGCAGCCAAGAGTTGGGCGGGAGCCAAGAGACCCAGTACTTC.

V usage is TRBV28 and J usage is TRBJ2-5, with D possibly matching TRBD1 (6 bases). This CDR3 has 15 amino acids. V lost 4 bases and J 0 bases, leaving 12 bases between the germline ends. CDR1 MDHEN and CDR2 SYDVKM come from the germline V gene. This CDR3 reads CASSSHDRHQETQYF. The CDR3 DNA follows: TGTGCCAGCAGTTCCCACGACAGGCACCAAGAGACCCAGTACTTC.

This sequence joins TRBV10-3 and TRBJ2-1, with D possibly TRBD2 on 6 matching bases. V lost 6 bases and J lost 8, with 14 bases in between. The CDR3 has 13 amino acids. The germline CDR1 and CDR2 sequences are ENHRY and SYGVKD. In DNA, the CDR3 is TGTGCCATCAGAGGGGAGGTGGTCGATGAGCAGTTCTTC. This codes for CAIRGEVVDEQFF.

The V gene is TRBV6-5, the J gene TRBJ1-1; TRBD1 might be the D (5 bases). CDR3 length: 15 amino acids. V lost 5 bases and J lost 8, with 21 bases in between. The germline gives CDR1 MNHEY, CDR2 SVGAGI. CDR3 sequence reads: CASSPKPRGVLEAFF. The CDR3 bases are TGTGCCAGCAGTCCCAAACCCCGGGGGGTACTCGAAGCTTTCTTT.

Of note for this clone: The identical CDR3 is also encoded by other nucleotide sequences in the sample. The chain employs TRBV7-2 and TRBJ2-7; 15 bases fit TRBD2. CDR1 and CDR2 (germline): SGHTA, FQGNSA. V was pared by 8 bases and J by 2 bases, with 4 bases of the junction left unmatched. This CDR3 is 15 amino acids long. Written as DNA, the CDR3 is TGTGCCAGCCGCTGGACTAGCGGGGGGGCCTACGAGCAGTACTTC. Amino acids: CASRWTSGGAYEQYF. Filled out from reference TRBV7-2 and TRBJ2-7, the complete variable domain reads GAGVSQSPSNKVTEKGKDVELRCDPISGHTALYWYRQSLGQGLEFLIYFQGNSAPDKSGLPSDRFSAERTGGSVSTLTIQRTQQEDSAVYLCASRWTSGGAYEQYFGPGTRLTVT.

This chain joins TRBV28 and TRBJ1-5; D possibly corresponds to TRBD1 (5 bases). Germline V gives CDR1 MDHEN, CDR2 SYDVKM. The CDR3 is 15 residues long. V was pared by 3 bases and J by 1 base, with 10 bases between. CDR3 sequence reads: CASSLVGGSNQPQHF. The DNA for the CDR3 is TGTGCCAGCAGTTTGGTGGGGGGAAGCAATCAGCCCCAGCATTTT.

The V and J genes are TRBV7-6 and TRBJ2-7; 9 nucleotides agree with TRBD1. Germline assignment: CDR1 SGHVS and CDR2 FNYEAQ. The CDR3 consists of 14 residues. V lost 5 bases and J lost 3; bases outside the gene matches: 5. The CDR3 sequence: CASSPGTGSYEQYF. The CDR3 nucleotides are TGTGCCAGCAGCCCCGGGACAGGGAGCTACGAGCAGTACTTC.